The subject of this entry is one TCR beta chain. The entry originates in a study of blood T cell repertoires in COVID-19. In the source study's methods: Nucleated cell number was recorded as an estimate derived from reference gene primer amplification. The data were produced by immunoSEQ multiplex PCR, yet TCRdb's version contains in-frame clones alone and is incomplete. The D gene and trimming were derived from the DNA, and the V and J assignments and clone size from that table. The sample holds approximately 260,000 clones, 84% seen once. The CDR3 is 14 residues long. Trimming took 0 bases from V and 6 from J, leaving 7 bases between them. Looked up from germline, CDR1 is SGHRS and CDR2 is YFSETQ.

The chain links TRBV5-1 to TRBJ1-6; D gene ambiguous. The clonotype comes from a human donor in a cohort sampled during active COVID-19. The sample comprised peripheral blood. CDR3 sequence reads: CASSLGQVNSPLHF. CDR3 DNA sequence: TGCGCCAGCAGCTTGGGTCAGGTTAATTCACCCCTCCACTTT.